Listed here are 27 T cell receptor beta chains from one sample, sequenced in a study of spatial heterogeneity in lung cancer (dated by TCRdb to about 2019). Study-wide conclusions, independent of this receptor: The tumor nonsynonymous mutation count correlated with the number of expanded intratumoral alpha and beta TCRs.

Their specific antigens are unknown. Receptor amplification or capture employed 5' RACE. For sequencing, a NextSeq 500 was employed. Clones were called with MiXCR by TCRdb after fastp trimmed the public reads at Q25, and only in-frame beta chains were retained. Each entry is one CDR3 protein sequence, shown with its most common DNA and genes. Within this sample are about 1,500 distinct CDR3 sequences, with about a fifth of them counted one time only. The top ten constitute 50% to 65% of the sample. The time point label of this sample denotes: sample taken at primary tumor resection. The sequencing used lung tumor tissue, collected at surgery. The receptors shown here come from a male donor with early-stage non-small cell lung cancer.

This clonotype was seen only a few times. The chain has TRBV6-5 and TRBJ1-2, with D hard to call. The ends were cut back, 8 bases at V and 3 bases at J, with 7 bases in the middle. CDR1 is MNHEY, CDR2 SVGAGI, per germline. The CDR3 totals 11 residues. The CDR3 here is CASSGDYGYTF. As DNA, the CDR3 is TGTGCCAGCTCCGGGGACTATGGCTACACCTTC.

Sample share makes this clonotype medium-sized. The chain employs TRBV9 and TRBJ2-1; no clear D gene. V was clipped by 0 bases and J by 5 bases, with 21 bases between them. There are 18 residues in the CDR3. Germline CDR1 and CDR2: SGDLS and YYNGEE. For the CDR3, the DNA is TGTGCCAGCAGCGTAGGAGCTGGATGGGCGAATTGGGACAATGAGCAGTTCTTC. Amino acids: CASSVGAGWANWDNEQFF.

This chain uses TRBV5-1 with TRBJ1-4, with D possibly TRBD1 on 6 matching bases. Looked up from germline, CDR1 is SGHRS and CDR2 is YFSETQ. The CDR3 is 15 amino acids. The ends were cut back, 0 bases at V and 6 bases at J, with 12 bases in the middle. The CDR3 DNA follows: TGCGCCAGCAGCTTGGCGGGCAGGGGAGATGAAAAACTGTTTTTT. Protein: CASSLAGRGDEKLFF.

In its sample, this clonotype is medium-sized (0.01 to 0.1%). The rearrangement uses TRBV12-3 or TRBV12-4 and TRBJ2-2; the D is unclear. The CDR3 is 13 residues long. Trimming cost V 5 bases and J 3 bases, with 7 bases left between them. CDR3 nucleotides: TGTGCCAGCAGTCCTATTGACACCGGGGAGCTGTTTTTT. Translated: CASSPIDTGELFF.

The chain couples TRBV5-1 to TRBJ1-1; 11 bases fit TRBD1. V lost 4 bases and J lost 0; bases outside the gene matches: 8. Per the germline V gene, CDR1 is SGHRS and CDR2 is YFSETQ. The CDR3 has 17 residues. The CDR3 sequence: CASSPGQGAALNTEAFF. The CDR3 nucleotides are TGCGCCAGCAGCCCAGGACAGGGGGCGGCGTTGAACACTGAAGCTTTCTTT.

This clonotype is deemed medium-sized. This chain links TRBV10-2 with TRBJ2-3, with 9 bases that match TRBD2. Germline values: CDR1 WSHSY, CDR2 SAAADI. The junction had 4 bases not matched to a gene; V was cut back by 5 bases and J by 1 base. The CDR3 covers 15 residues. The CDR3 is CASSNVAGGTDTQYF. CDR3 in DNA: TGCGCCAGCAGTAATGTAGCGGGGGGCACAGATACGCAGTATTTT.

This clonotype rates as medium-sized. The genes are TRBV7-3 and TRBJ2-2; maybe TRBD2 (6 bases). This CDR3 comprises 14 residues. Trimming shortened V by 1 base and J by 4 bases, and 7 bases separated the two germline ends. The germline V gene encodes CDR1 SGHTA and CDR2 FQGTGA. The CDR3 loop is CASSLREVTGELFF. DNA of the CDR3: TGTGCCAGCAGCTTAAGGGAGGTCACCGGGGAGCTGTTTTTT.

There are a few counts of this clonotype. This chain links TRBV29-1 with TRBJ2-3; D is unresolved. The CDR3 runs to 13 residues. V was shortened by 5 bases and J by 1 base, with 10 bases between the two germline ends. CDR1 is SQVTM and CDR2 is ANQGSEA in the germline V gene. CDR3 bases: TGCAGCGTTCGTGACGGGCGCACAGATACGCAGTATTTT. This codes for CSVRDGRTDTQYF.

By proportion, this clonotype is medium-sized. This chain uses TRBV6-5 with TRBJ1-4, with D possibly being TRBD1 (6 bases). Germline values: CDR1 MNHEY, CDR2 SVGAGI. CDR3 length equals 13 residues. V lost 2 bases to trimming and J lost 8 bases, with 9 bases between them. CDR3 bases: TGTGCCAGCAGTTACGTCAGGGGCGAAAAACTGTTTTTT. Translating it yields CASSYVRGEKLFF.

By frequency in the sample, this clonotype is medium-sized. The chain carries TRBV6-2 or TRBV6-3 and TRBJ2-1; the match to TRBD2 covers 7 bases. Germline V gives CDR1 MNHEY, CDR2 SVGEGT. The CDR3 totals 15 residues. Trimming at V came to 8 bases and at J to 0 bases, leaving 7 bases not matched to a gene. CDR3 sequence (DNA): TGTGCCAGCGGGATGGGGACTACCTCCTACAATGAGCAGTTCTTC. It specifies CASGMGTTSYNEQFF.

This clonotype is labeled as large. The chain recombines TRBV12-3 or TRBV12-4 with TRBJ1-2; a possible D gene is TRBD1 (6 bases). This CDR3 region has 15 residues. The germline V and J ends were trimmed by 6 bases and 4 bases, with 18 bases remaining between them. The CDR3 region is CASRPTTGYGYGYTF. In DNA form, the CDR3 reads TGTGCCAGCAGGCCTACTACAGGGTATGGCTATGGCTACACCTTC.

In this sample, this clonotype turned up many times. The chain employs TRBV20-1 and TRBJ2-3, with 10 bases fitting TRBD2. The CDR3 has 13 amino acids. Per germline, CDR1 DFQATT and CDR2 SNEGSKA (reference sequence). The ends lost 6 bases at V and 4 bases at J; junction bases unmatched: 4. The CDR3 sequence: CSALAGEADTQYF. CDR3 DNA: TGCAGTGCCCTAGCGGGAGAGGCAGATACGCAGTATTTT.

The rearrangement uses TRBV28 and TRBJ2-5; TRBD2 aligns across 10 bases. Looked up from germline, CDR1 is MDHEN and CDR2 is SYDVKM. V was clipped by 5 bases and J by 2 bases; unmatched bases: 5. The CDR3 length is 15 residues. The CDR3 bases are TGTGCCAGCAGTCCTAGCGGGGGACCTCAAGAGACCCAGTACTTC. Residues: CASSPSGGPQETQYF.

This chain uses TRBV7-6 with TRBJ2-3; D remains unclear. In germline, CDR1 is SGHVS, CDR2 FNYEAQ. This CDR3 has 13 amino acids. Trimming cost V 5 bases and J 4 bases, with 10 bases left between them. This chain's CDR3 is CASSLTDPDTQYF. Here the CDR3 DNA reads TGTGCCAGCAGCCTGACTGATCCAGATACGCAGTATTTT.

This clonotype is classed as medium-sized. The V and J genes are TRBV20-1 and TRBJ1-4, with TRBD1 matching over 8 bases. V gave up 4 bases and J gave up 4 bases; unmatched junction bases: 5. The CDR3 spans 14 residues. From germline, CDR1 is DFQATT and CDR2 SNEGSKA (reference sequence). As DNA, the CDR3 is TGCAGTGCTACTGCAGGGGGCTTTAATGAAAAACTGTTTTTT. Translation: CSATAGGFNEKLFF.

This clonotype occurred many times. The chain links TRBV19 to TRBJ2-1; 11 bases are shared with TRBD1. The CDR3 sequence is 15 residues long. V was clipped by 3 bases and J by 6 bases; unmatched bases: 4. Germline values: CDR1 LNHDA, CDR2 SQIVND (reference sequence). The CDR3 region is CASSMGQGVVNEQFF. The CDR3 nucleotides read TGTGCCAGTAGTATGGGACAGGGGGTGGTCAATGAGCAGTTCTTC.

This clonotype is medium-sized by share. V gene TRBV9 combines with J gene TRBJ2-1, with D possibly matching TRBD2 (6 bases). Trimming shortened V by 4 bases and J by 7 bases, and 21 bases separated the two germline ends. Germline CDR1 and CDR2: SGDLS and YYNGEE. This CDR3 region has 16 residues. Written as DNA, the CDR3 is TGTGCCAGCAGCCCCGGGAGTAGCGAAATCCATAATGAGCAGTTCTTC. Amino acids: CASSPGSSEIHNEQFF.

The J gene is TRBJ1-1, the V gene TRBV28; the D is unclear. The V end lost 2 bases, the J end lost 4 bases, and 14 bases lay between the germline ends. This CDR3 comprises 15 residues. CDR1 is MDHEN, CDR2 SYDVKM, per germline. CDR3 coding DNA: TGTGCCAGCAGTTTAATGCGGGAATCGGGCACTGAAGCTTTCTTT. Translating gives CASSLMRESGTEAFF.

This clonotype is labeled as medium-sized. This chain uses TRBV20-1 with TRBJ1-4, with D possibly TRBD1 on 6 matching bases. Germline V gene data show CDR1 as DFQATT and CDR2 as SNEGSKA (reference sequence). V was trimmed by 5 bases and J by 7 bases, leaving 11 bases between them. This CDR3 contains 12 residues. CDR3 in DNA: TGCAGTGCTCGTCGGGGGGCTGAAAAACTGTTTTTT. Translation: CSARRGAEKLFF.

By its share, this clonotype is large (0.1 to 1%). The V and J genes are TRBV7-6 and TRBJ1-1; 8 nucleotides match TRBD1. The CDR3 has 15 amino acids. CDR1 and CDR2 from the germline V gene are SGHVS and FNYEAQ. With 5 bases clipped from V and 2 bases from J, the junction kept 7 bases outside the gene matches. The CDR3 DNA sequence: TGTGCCAGCAGCGCGCAGGGGGCGAGCAACACTGAAGCTTTCTTT. Protein product: CASSAQGASNTEAFF.

This clonotype came up a few times. The gene calls are TRBV20-1 and TRBJ2-2; 8 nucleotides agree with TRBD2. Trimming removed 3 bases from V and 4 bases from J; junction bases left unmatched: 4. The CDR3 runs 14 residues. The germline V gene has CDR1 DFQATT and CDR2 SNEGSKA (reference sequence). The CDR3 is CSASRSGGTGELFF. The CDR3, as DNA: TGCAGTGCTAGTCGGAGCGGGGGCACCGGGGAGCTGTTTTTT.

Only a few counts were recorded for this clonotype. The J gene is TRBJ1-5, the V gene TRBV27, with TRBD1 matching over 7 bases. The V and J ends lost 5 bases and 7 bases, in that order; junction bases with no gene match: 11. CDR1 MNHEY and CDR2 SMNVEV come from the germline V gene (reference sequence). The CDR3 runs to 15 residues. The CDR3 DNA reads TGTGCCAGCAGTCCTTCCCCAGGGACAGTGCAGCCCCAGCATTTT. This codes for CASSPSPGTVQPQHF.

About this clonotype: This may be a read error: a much more frequent sequence differs by one nucleotide. The rearrangement links TRBV5-1 to TRBJ2-3; a possible D gene is TRBD2 (5 bases). The CDR3 contains 14 residues. Germline CDR1 and CDR2: SGHRS and YFSETQ. The chain's CDR3 is CASSLGRGADTRYF. CDR3 in DNA: TGCGCCAGCAGCTTGGGCCGGGGAGCGGATACGCGGTATTTT.

This clonotype qualifies as medium-sized. The rearrangement joins TRBV7-9 to TRBJ2-7; maybe TRBD1 (6 bases). This CDR3 is built from 15 residues. Per germline, CDR1 SEHNR and CDR2 FQNEAQ (reference sequence). The V gene lost 5 bases and the J gene lost 2 bases, with 16 bases spanning the gap. CDR3 region: CASSPPRTATYEQYF. In DNA form, the CDR3 reads TGTGCCAGCAGCCCGCCCCGGACAGCTACCTACGAGCAGTACTTC.

This clonotype qualifies as medium-sized. V gene TRBV11-2 combines with J gene TRBJ2-7; 11 nucleotides match TRBD2. CDR3 length: 14 amino acids. Germline V gene data show CDR1 as SGHAT and CDR2 as FQNNGV. The J segment lost 8 bases and the V segment lost 0 bases, leaving 3 bases of the junction unmatched. DNA of the CDR3: TGTGCCAGCAGCTTAGAGGCTAGCGGGGGGAAGCAGTACTTC. It yields the protein CASSLEASGGKQYF.

This clonotype was observed many times. CDR3 DNA: TGCGCCAGCAGCCCTGTAGGGCGAACTAGCGGGGTCGGGGAGCTGTTTTTT. Translated, it gives CASSPVGRTSGVGELFF. This chain joins TRBV4-1 and TRBJ2-2; 10 bases are a match to TRBD2. V was pared by 4 bases and J by 7 bases, with 12 bases of the junction left unmatched. This CDR3 comprises 17 residues. Per germline, CDR1 MGHRA and CDR2 YSYEKL.

This clonotype counts as medium-sized. The J gene is TRBJ2-2, the V gene TRBV11-2; D is ambiguous. The CDR3 has 15 residues. V was shortened by 3 bases and J by 2 bases, with 10 bases between the two germline ends. Germline loops: CDR1 SGHAT, CDR2 FQNNGV. CDR3 in amino acids: CASSFRRFNTGELFF. The CDR3 DNA follows: TGTGCCAGCAGCTTCCGGCGTTTTAACACCGGGGAGCTGTTTTTT.